The T cell receptor (beta chain) described here comes from a study of blood T cell repertoires in COVID-19. Study at large: Spain, Italy and the United States supplied samples that represented acute and convalescent COVID-19. PBMCs, B-cell-depleted T cells, or T cells provided the cDNA or gDNA that made up the material.

This CDR3 contains 16 residues. The germline V gene encodes CDR1 LGHDT and CDR2 YNNKEL (reference sequence). The V segment lost 8 bases and the J segment 6 bases; nucleotides outside the gene matches: 15. Original processing methods: Nucleated cell counts were estimated from reference gene primer amplification. Produced via immunoSEQ multiplex PCR; TCRdb's table is partial and in-frame only. Clone size and the V and J calls come from that table; the DNA yielded D and trimming. The sample consists of around 200,000 clones, roughly 87% of them appearing once. The sequence derives from a woman between 35 and 50 years old with acute or convalescent COVID-19. What was sequenced was peripheral blood. The V and J genes are TRBV3-1 (or the pseudogene TRBV3-2) and TRBJ1-1; 10 bases match TRBD1. The CDR3 region is CASSWTGGRLSAEAFF. The CDR3, as DNA: TGTGCCAGCTCCTGGACAGGGGGGCGCTTGAGCGCTGAAGCTTTCTTT.